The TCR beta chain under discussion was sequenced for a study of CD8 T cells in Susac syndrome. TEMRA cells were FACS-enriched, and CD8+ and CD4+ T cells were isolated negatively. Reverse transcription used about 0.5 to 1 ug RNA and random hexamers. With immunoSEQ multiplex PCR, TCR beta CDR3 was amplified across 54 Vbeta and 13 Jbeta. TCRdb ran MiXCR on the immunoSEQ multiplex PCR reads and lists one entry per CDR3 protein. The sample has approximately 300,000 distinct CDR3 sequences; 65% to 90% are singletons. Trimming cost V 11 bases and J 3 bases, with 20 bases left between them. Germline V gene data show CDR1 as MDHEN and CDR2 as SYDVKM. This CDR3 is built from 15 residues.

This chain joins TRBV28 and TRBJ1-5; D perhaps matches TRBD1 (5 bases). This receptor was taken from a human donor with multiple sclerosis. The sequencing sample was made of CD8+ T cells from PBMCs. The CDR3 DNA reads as TGTGCCGGAGGGACCCGGGGAGGGTTCAATCAGCCCCAGCATTTT. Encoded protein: CAGGTRGGFNQPQHF. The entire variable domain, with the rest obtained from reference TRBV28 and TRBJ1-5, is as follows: DVKVTQSSRYLVKRTGEKVFLECVQDMDHENMFWYRQDPGLGLRLIYFSYDVKMKEKGDIPEGYSVSREKKERFSLILESASTNQTSMYLCAGGTRGGFNQPQHFGDGTRLSIL.